These T cell receptor beta chains were read from a single sample in a study of Graves' ophthalmopathy and Graves' hyperthyroidism. One entry per CDR3 protein, called by TCRdb with MiXCR from the multiplex PCR reads. Of about 400,000 distinct CDR3 sequences in the sample, 15% were seen once. The specimen sequenced was peripheral blood. The receptor source for this set is a woman between 18 and 29 years old with stable Graves' hyperthyroidism. Both conserved end residues are part of each CDR3. Fields, in order: J gene, V gene, D gene, clone size, CDR3 protein, CDR3 DNA. A D gene is named only where the DNA matches it firmly. Expanded clones get a size class; other rows say once, few or many, or leave the size out.

>TRBJ2-7|TRBV6-1|.|.
CASSPRTARAYEQYF
TGTGCCAGCAGTCCCCGGACGGCCCGAGCCTACGAGCAGTACTTC
>TRBJ2-5|TRBV5-1|.|.
CASSSATGIPQETQYF
TGCGCCAGCAGCTCAGCAACAGGGATACCACAAGAGACCCAGTACTTC
>TRBJ1-6|TRBV11-1|.|many
CASSLGPLVDSPLHF
TGTGCCAGCAGCCTCGGGCCATTAGTAGATTCACCCCTCCACTTT
>TRBJ1-1|TRBV20-1|TRBD1|many
CSARGGTGSLNTEAFF
TGCAGTGCTAGGGGTGGGACAGGGTCGCTGAACACTGAAGCTTTCTTT
>TRBJ2-5|TRBV12-3/TRBV12-4|TRBD2|.
CASSLPSGLAGLETQYF
TGTGCCAGCAGTTTGCCCTCGGGGCTAGCGGGGCTGGAGACCCAGTACTTC
>TRBJ1-5|TRBV4-2|.|once
CASSQGNKREPPQHF
TGTGCCAGCAGCCAAGGAAACAAGCGGGAGCCGCCCCAGCATTTT
>TRBJ2-6|TRBV20-1|.|many
CSAQVPGANVLTF
TGCAGTGCTCAGGTACCCGGGGCCAACGTCCTGACTTTC
>TRBJ1-5|TRBV24-1|TRBD1|many
CATSGPTGGRNQPQHF
TGTGCCACCAGTGGTCCAACAGGGGGTCGCAATCAGCCCCAGCATTTT
>TRBJ2-5|TRBV11-1|.|.
CASSLTGARQETQYF
TGTGCCAGCAGCTTAACGGGGGCGAGGCAAGAGACCCAGTACTTC
>TRBJ1-1|TRBV6-1|.|many
CASRSAGSQNTEAFF
TGTGCCAGCAGGTCCGCCGGGTCCCAGAACACTGAAGCTTTCTTT
>TRBJ1-2|TRBV15|.|many
CATSRAVSANGYTF
TGTGCCACCAGCAGAGCCGTTTCCGCTAATGGCTACACCTTC
>TRBJ2-7|TRBV10-2|TRBD2|many
CASSEYGTSGEDEQYF
TGCGCCAGCAGTGAGTACGGGACTAGCGGGGAGGACGAGCAGTACTTC
>TRBJ1-5|TRBV4-1|TRBD1|.
CASSHSRDSPYQPQHF
TGCGCCAGCAGCCATTCCCGGGACAGTCCATATCAGCCCCAGCATTTT
>TRBJ1-1|TRBV6-2/TRBV6-3|TRBD1|.
CASSPTSTGTVTEAFF
TGTGCCAGCAGTCCCACCTCGACAGGGACGGTCACTGAAGCTTTCTTT
>TRBJ1-5|TRBV7-6|.|.
CASSLGAHHPQHF
TGTGCCAGCAGCTTAGGGGCCCATCATCCCCAGCATTTT
>TRBJ1-2|TRBV7-8|.|many
CASSFAGARSDYGYTF
TGTGCCAGCAGCTTCGCAGGGGCCAGATCCGACTATGGCTACACCTTC
>TRBJ2-2|TRBV12-3/TRBV12-4|.|many
CASSFAGRNTGELFF
TGTGCCAGCAGTTTCGCCGGACGGAACACCGGGGAGCTGTTTTTT
>TRBJ2-2|TRBV5-1|.|many
CASSDLGPDSTGELFF
TGCGCCAGCAGCGATCTGGGACCCGACAGCACCGGGGAGCTGTTTTTT
>TRBJ1-1|TRBV4-2|.|many
CASSHPRRDTEAFF
TGTGCCAGCAGCCATCCACGCCGGGACACTGAAGCTTTCTTT
>TRBJ1-2|TRBV24-1|.|many
CATSDLGRNYGYTF
TGTGCCACCAGTGATTTGGGGAGGAACTATGGCTACACCTTC
>TRBJ2-5|TRBV15|.|.
CATSRDSAGKYQETQYF
TGTGCCACCAGCAGAGATAGTGCAGGGAAGTACCAAGAGACCCAGTACTTC
>TRBJ1-2|TRBV7-9|TRBD1|few
CASSLETGRNGYTF
TGTGCCAGCAGCTTAGAGACAGGGCGGAATGGCTACACCTTC
>TRBJ2-7|TRBV15|TRBD2|.
CATSRDEWGSGFSYEQYF
TGTGCCACCAGCAGAGATGAGTGGGGTAGCGGGTTCTCCTACGAGCAGTACTTC
>TRBJ2-5|TRBV12-3/TRBV12-4|TRBD2|many
CASSPPGRGETQYF
TGTGCCAGCAGTCCCCCGGGGCGGGGGGAGACCCAGTACTTC
>TRBJ1-5|TRBV6-2/TRBV6-3|.|many
CASFGEDSNQPQHF
TGTGCCAGCTTCGGGGAGGATAGCAATCAGCCCCAGCATTTT
>TRBJ2-7|TRBV6-2/TRBV6-3|.|many
CASRGREWYYEQYF
TGTGCCAGCAGGGGCAGGGAGTGGTACTACGAGCAGTACTTC
>TRBJ1-1|TRBV6-1|TRBD1|many
CASRAGGTEAFF
TGTGCCAGCAGAGCAGGGGGCACTGAAGCTTTCTTT